A single sample is the source of the 10 T cell receptor beta chains below, sequenced in a study of shared clonotypes between healthy human individuals. The naive CD8 population came from CD45RO-negative cells selected for CCR7, without terminally differentiated effector memory CD45RA+ cells. Some clones are missing from TCRdb's copy, which holds only in-frame ones; the method was immunoSEQ multiplex PCR. This sample yields roughly 2.1 million clones, of which approximately 94% are seen a single time; roughly 1.7% belongs to the top ten. The sequencing input was naive CD8+ T cells from PBMCs. The receptors originated from a man aged 18-30 years in good health. Some clones in this sample may be carry-over from other donors' samples.

The genes are TRBV19 and TRBJ2-1; D might be TRBD2 (6 bases). Looked up from germline, CDR1 is LNHDA and CDR2 is SQIVND (reference sequence). V lost 3 bases, J lost 11 bases, and 20 bases lay in between. The CDR3 is 15 amino acids. The CDR3 DNA is TGTGCCAGTAGTATTGCGGACTACCTCGTCCCCCAGCAGTTCTTC. Encoded protein: CASSIADYLVPQQFF.

The chain has TRBV7-6 and TRBJ2-7; 7 nucleotides line up with TRBD1. Looked up from germline, CDR1 is SGHVS and CDR2 is FNYEAQ. J was trimmed by 2 bases and V by 1 base; bases with no gene match: 8. The CDR3 totals 16 residues. The DNA for the CDR3 is TGTGCCAGCAGCTTAGGGGCAGGGGGTACTACCTACGAGCAGTACTTC. Its translation: CASSLGAGGTTYEQYF.

This chain connects TRBV2 to TRBJ2-2; 7 bases line up with TRBD2. The junction had 8 bases not matched to a gene; V was cut back by 2 bases and J by 2 bases. Germline V gene lookup returns CDR1 SNHLY and CDR2 FYNNEI. The CDR3 totals 17 residues. The CDR3 loop reads CASSERWTRKNTGELFF. The CDR3 DNA sequence: TGTGCCAGCAGTGAAAGGTGGACTAGAAAAAACACCGGGGAGCTGTTTTTT.

The J gene is TRBJ2-1, the V gene TRBV15; 13 bases match TRBD2. J was trimmed by 3 bases and V by 1 base; bases with no gene match: 9. Germline assignment: CDR1 LNHNV and CDR2 YYDKDF (reference sequence). This CDR3 comprises 19 residues. The CDR3 region has the DNA TGTGCCACCAGCAGAGTCGGACTAGCGGGAGAAAGAATCTACAATGAGCAGTTCTTC. It yields the protein CATSRVGLAGERIYNEQFF.

The gene calls are TRBV9 and TRBJ2-2; TRBD1 matches at 9 bases. This CDR3 has 17 residues. In germline, CDR1 is SGDLS, CDR2 YYNGEE. V dropped 0 bases and J dropped 5; count of bases not matched to a gene: 8. The CDR3 is CASSVAGGQGWTGELFF. CDR3 in DNA: TGTGCCAGCAGCGTAGCCGGGGGACAGGGTTGGACCGGGGAGCTGTTTTTT.

This chain joins TRBV6-5 and TRBJ1-4; D possibly corresponds to TRBD1 (5 bases). The germline V gene has CDR1 MNHEY and CDR2 SVGAGI. CDR3 length: 15 residues. The ends were cut back, 0 bases at V and 0 bases at J, with 5 bases in the middle. The CDR3 nucleotides are TGTGCCAGCAGTTACTCACAGGCAACTAATGAAAAACTGTTTTTT. Translation gives CASSYSQATNEKLFF.

V and J are TRBV11-2 and TRBJ1-1; 9 nucleotides agree with TRBD1. V gave up 5 bases and J gave up 5 bases; unmatched junction bases: 6. Per the germline V gene, CDR1 is SGHAT and CDR2 is FQNNGV. CDR3 length: 14 residues. CDR3 nucleotides: TGTGCCAGCAGCGACCGGGACAGGGTTACTGAAGCTTTCTTT. Translation: CASSDRDRVTEAFF.

The count of this clone is one. The CDR3 nucleotides read TGTGCCAGCAGCCCGGCCGGATTCTACGAGCAGTACTTC. It yields the protein CASSPAGFYEQYF. V is TRBV14 and J is TRBJ2-7; D is undetermined. V was trimmed by 4 bases and J by 3 bases, leaving 10 bases between them. Germline CDR1 SGHDN, CDR2 FVKESK. This CDR3 spans 13 amino acids.

V and J are TRBV5-6 and TRBJ1-1; D is unresolved. Germline loops: CDR1 SGHDT, CDR2 YYEEEE. The CDR3 consists of 13 residues. V lost 2 bases and J lost 1, with 6 bases in between. This CDR3 is CASSFISNTEAFF. As DNA, the CDR3 is TGTGCCAGCAGCTTTATTTCGAACACTGAAGCTTTCTTT. The full variable domain, with the rest looked up from reference TRBV5-6 and TRBJ1-1, is DAGVTQSPTHLIKTRGQQVTLRCSPKSGHDTVSWYQQALGQGPQFIFQYYEEEERQRGNFPDRFSGHQFPNYSSELNVNALLLGDSALYLCASSFISNTEAFFGQGTRLTVV.

Concerning this clone: The same CDR3 is also encoded by other DNA sequences in this sample. J is TRBJ2-7 and V is TRBV27; a possible D gene is TRBD2 (5 bases). This CDR3 is built from 12 residues. V was cut by 6 bases and J by 6 bases, with 12 bases left in between. Per germline, CDR1 MNHEY and CDR2 SMNVEV (reference sequence). CDR3 nucleotides: TGTGCCAGCAGCCTTCGGGGTGGCGAGCAGTACTTC. Its protein product is CASSLRGGEQYF.